A selection of T cell receptor beta chains follows, all from one sample in a study of T cells in Graves' hyperthyroidism and ophthalmopathy. TCRdb processed the multiplex PCR reads anew with MiXCR; each CDR3 protein has one entry. The sample has around 300,000 distinct CDR3 sequences; roughly 13% are singletons. Specimen: blood. Receptors originate from a woman aged 40 to 50 with Graves' hyperthyroidism. CDR3s leave out the opening cysteine and the closing phenylalanine or tryptophan. Fields, in order: V gene, J gene, clone size, CDR3 protein. Expanded clones get a size class; other rows say once, few or many, or leave the size out.

TRBV6-1	TRBJ2-1	few	ASSRVNSGRSYNEQF
TRBV28	TRBJ2-7	many	ASSFDRDRDYEQY
TRBV12-3/TRBV12-4	TRBJ1-1	many	ASTNGGADTEAF
TRBV7-9	TRBJ2-1	many	ASSFNQAGGAKNEQF
TRBV7-2	TRBJ1-5	NA	ASSTGTRSFSNQPQH
TRBV13	TRBJ2-1	NA	ASSVRDRYNEQF
TRBV27	TRBJ2-7	few	ASSFRTGRTYEQY
TRBV19	TRBJ1-2	many	ASSIDLSKSNYGYT
TRBV12-3/TRBV12-4	TRBJ2-5	many	ASSFSYDLPGQETQY
TRBV2	TRBJ2-7	few	ASRQGIDDEQY
TRBV20-1	TRBJ2-3	many	SARDLDLAGVTDTQY
TRBV18	TRBJ2-3	many	ASSPPDITDTQY
TRBV7-8	TRBJ2-5	NA	ASIGTPSSKTQY
TRBV6-1	TRBJ1-1	NA	ASSNQGPEAF
TRBV12-3/TRBV12-4	TRBJ1-5	many	ASSLQDSNQPQH
TRBV6-1	TRBJ2-3	NA	ASSTTREGTDTQY
TRBV6-1	TRBJ1-1	NA	ASSFGTPGAF
TRBV2	TRBJ1-3	many	ASSESRYSGNTIY